Listed below are T cell receptor beta chains from one sample, sequenced in a study of blood T cell repertoires in COVID-19. Assay used: immunoSEQ multiplex PCR; TCRdb lists only in-frame clones, some missing. The sample shows about 140,000 clones, 88% of them seen only once. Source material: peripheral blood. These receptor sequences come from a woman aged 45 to 65 with acute or convalescent COVID-19. CDR3s include the opening cysteine and the closing phenylalanine or tryptophan. D genes are given only for firm matches. The listing skips clone size in some rows; elsewhere it reads once, few, many or a size class.

TRBV19	TRBD2	NA	TRBJ2-7	TGTGCCAGTAGCCCTTCTAGTGGCGGGGGGGCCGGTGTCGAGCAGTACTTC	CASSPSSGGGAGVEQYF
TRBV28	TRBD1	NA	TRBJ1-1	TGTGCCAGCAGACGACAGGGTTGGGACACTGAAGCTTTCTTT	CASRRQGWDTEAFF
TRBV18	TRBD2	NA	TRBJ2-7	TGTGCCAGCTCACCCACCGGGACTAGTAACGACGAGCAGTACTTC	CASSPTGTSNDEQYF
TRBV25-1	NA	NA	TRBJ1-1	TGTGCCAGCAGTGACAGATTCATGAACACTGAAGCTTTCTTT	CASSDRFMNTEAFF
TRBV5-1	NA	NA	TRBJ1-2	TGCGCCAGCAGCTCCGCAGGGGCTGCTGGCTACACCTTC	CASSSAGAAGYTF
TRBV6-6	TRBD2	NA	TRBJ2-1	TGTGCCAGCAGTCCCTGGACTAGCGGGAGATCGTCCTACAATGAGCAGTTCTTC	CASSPWTSGRSSYNEQFF
TRBV6-5	NA	once	TRBJ1-2	TGTGCCAGCAGTCCGACTTTCAGGGGTAGCTATGGCTACACCTTC	CASSPTFRGSYGYTF
TRBV27	TRBD2	NA	TRBJ2-2	TGTGCCAGCAGCCCTAGACTAGCTCAGACCGGGGAGCTGTTTTTT	CASSPRLAQTGELFF
TRBV3-1/TRBV3-2	NA	NA	TRBJ1-3	TGTGCCAGCAGCCAAGGACACATCTCTGGAAACACCATATATTTT	CASSQGHISGNTIYF
TRBV24-1	NA	once	TRBJ2-3	TGTGCCACCTCCCCGCGGGGGCACACAGATACGCAGTATTTT	CATSPRGHTDTQYF
TRBV6-5	NA	NA	TRBJ2-1	TGTGCCAGCAGTCGTACCTACCTTGGCAATGAGCAGTTCTTC	CASSRTYLGNEQFF
TRBV4-1	TRBD1	NA	TRBJ2-1	TGCGCCAGCAGCCGAATAACAGGGGGCGGTGAGCAGTTCTTC	CASSRITGGGEQFF
TRBV30	NA	NA	TRBJ2-3	TGTGCCTGGAGTGTCGGAGGCTACACAGATACGCAGTATTTT	CAWSVGGYTDTQYF
TRBV27	TRBD1	NA	TRBJ2-7	TGTGCCAGCAGCCCAAACCGGGACAGGGGGCTGGACTTC	CASSPNRDRGLDF
TRBV5-8	NA	NA	TRBJ1-5	TGTGCCAGCAGCCATTTGCGTCAGCCCCAGCATTTT	CASSHLRQPQHF
TRBV18	NA	once	TRBJ2-7	TGTGCCAGCTCACCAGAGGCCAGATCTACCTACGAGCAGTACTTC	CASSPEARSTYEQYF
TRBV6-5	TRBD1	NA	TRBJ1-1	TGTGCCAGCAGGAGCACAGGGGGAATGAACACTGAAGCTTTCTTT	CASRSTGGMNTEAFF
TRBV27	TRBD1	NA	TRBJ2-7	TGTGCCAGCAACCCGGGGCCGTACCCCCCCCAGGACAGGGCTCTCTACGAGCAGTACTTC	CASNPGPYPPQDRALYEQYF
TRBV6-5	NA	once	TRBJ1-2	TGTGCCAGCAGTTTCCGGAGTAACTATGGCTACACCTTC	CASSFRSNYGYTF
TRBV6-5	NA	NA	TRBJ1-4	TGTGCCAGCAGGAAGGGCGAGGGTGAAAAACTGTTTTTT	CASRKGEGEKLFF
TRBV29-1	NA	NA	TRBJ1-2	TGCAGCTCCAGCGACTATGGCTACACCTTC	CSSSDYGYTF
TRBV30	TRBD1	NA	TRBJ1-2	TGTGCCTGGAGTTACGGGGGACAGGGAGCTCACACCTTC	CAWSYGGQGAHTF
TRBV5-1	TRBD2	NA	TRBJ2-3	TGCGCCAGCAGCTTTGGAAGCGGGAGGGCCGGAACGTCGCAGTATTTT	CASSFGSGRAGTSQYF
TRBV10-3	NA	NA	TRBJ2-2	TGTGCCATCAGTGTTGTGGGACACCACAGGTTCGCGAACACCGGGGAGCTGTTTTTT	CAISVVGHHRFANTGELFF
TRBV9	NA	NA	TRBJ2-2	TGTGCCAGCAGCGTAGGGACCGTGGGAGGGAACACCGGGGAGCTGTTTTTT	CASSVGTVGGNTGELFF
TRBV7-9	NA	NA	TRBJ1-1	TGTGCCACCGGGGACAAGGGGAAGGTAACTTTCTTT	CATGDKGKVTFF
TRBV5-4	TRBD2	NA	TRBJ2-5	TGTGCCAGCAGCCCGGGACTAGCGGGGAGTGAGACCCAGTACTTC	CASSPGLAGSETQYF
TRBV3-1/TRBV3-2	TRBD2	NA	TRBJ2-4	TGTGCCAGCAGCCCGGGGGGGTTAGCCAAAAACATTCAGTACTTC	CASSPGGLAKNIQYF
TRBV7-2	TRBD2	NA	TRBJ2-2	TGTGCCAGCAGCTTTTATCTAGCGGTCAACACCGGGGAGCTGTTTTTT	CASSFYLAVNTGELFF
TRBV5-1	NA	few	TRBJ2-5	TGCGCCAGCAGCTTGCGACAGAACCAAGAGACCCAGTACTTC	CASSLRQNQETQYF
TRBV21-1	NA	NA	TRBJ2-7	TGTGCCAGCAGCAAAGAGGCGGTAGCGGGGGGATACGAGCAGTACTTC	CASSKEAVAGGYEQYF
TRBV7-9	NA	NA	TRBJ1-4	TGTGCCAGCAGCTCCGCACAGGCAACTAATGAAAAACTGTTTTTT	CASSSAQATNEKLFF
TRBV3-1/TRBV3-2	TRBD1	NA	TRBJ1-2	TGTGCCAGCGGGTACCGGGACAGGGATGGCTACACCTTC	CASGYRDRDGYTF
TRBV5-1	TRBD2	NA	TRBJ2-2	TGCGCCAGCAGCTTGACTAGCGGGGATCGGAACACCGGGGAGCTGTTTTTT	CASSLTSGDRNTGELFF
TRBV18	TRBD2	NA	TRBJ2-5	TGTGCCAGCTCACCGCTTCTTAGCGGGAGGAGGGAGACCCAGTACTTC	CASSPLLSGRRETQYF
TRBV18	NA	NA	TRBJ2-6	TGTGCCAGCTCACTTGACAGGACTCGCTCTGGGGCCAACGTCCTGACTTTC	CASSLDRTRSGANVLTF
TRBV10-3	NA	NA	TRBJ1-1	TGTGCCATCAGTGGGGGAGGCGGTCTATCTGAAGCTTTCTTT	CAISGGGGLSEAFF
TRBV5-1	NA	NA	TRBJ1-3	TGCGCCAGCAGCGCCACAGGGACGGGGAACACCATATATTTT	CASSATGTGNTIYF
TRBV9	NA	NA	TRBJ2-6	TGTGCCAGCAGCGTCAAGAGCTCTGGGGCCAACGTCCTGACTTTC	CASSVKSSGANVLTF
TRBV7-9	NA	NA	TRBJ1-1	TGTGCCAGCAGCTTAGGGGGACAGAACACTGAAGCTTTCTTT	CASSLGGQNTEAFF
TRBV5-1	NA	NA	TRBJ2-1	TGCGCCAGCAGCTTCGAAGCCAGGGCCTACAATGAGCAGTTCTTC	CASSFEARAYNEQFF
TRBV10-3	NA	once	TRBJ2-5	TGTGCCATCAGTGGCGGGCAGAAGGAGACCCAGTACTTC	CAISGGQKETQYF
TRBV9	NA	NA	TRBJ1-1	TGTGCCAGCAGCGTAGACCCCAACAGTAGGCTGAACACTGAAGCTTTCTTT	CASSVDPNSRLNTEAFF
TRBV19	TRBD1	NA	TRBJ2-6	TGTGCCAGTAGTATATTGGGACAGAGCTCTGGGGCCAACGTCCTGACTTTC	CASSILGQSSGANVLTF
TRBV7-9	NA	NA	TRBJ2-1	TGTGCCAGCAGCTTACGAGACCATGGGACTCCCAGTGATGAGCAGTTCTTC	CASSLRDHGTPSDEQFF
TRBV7-6	NA	NA	TRBJ1-2	TGTGCCAGCAGCTTAAAGGGCGGCAGGGAAGTCGGCTACACCTTC	CASSLKGGREVGYTF
TRBV7-2	NA	NA	TRBJ1-3	TGTGCCAGCATGAGGGGGAACTCTGGAAACACCATATATTTT	CASMRGNSGNTIYF
TRBV30	NA	NA	TRBJ1-2	TGTGCCTGGACAGGCAGCCCTAACTATGGCTACACCTTC	CAWTGSPNYGYTF
TRBV7-9	TRBD1	NA	TRBJ1-6	TGTGCCAGCAGCTCCTGGACAGGAGGTTCACCCCTCCACTTT	CASSSWTGGSPLHF
TRBV7-3	NA	NA	TRBJ2-2	TGTGCCAGCAGCTTAACAGGGAGAGACACCGGGGAGCTGTTTTTT	CASSLTGRDTGELFF
TRBV6-5	NA	NA	TRBJ1-4	TGTGCCAGCAGTTACTCGAGGGCAGGAACTAATGAAAAACTGTTTTTT	CASSYSRAGTNEKLFF
TRBV10-3	NA	NA	TRBJ1-2	TGTGCCATCAGTGAGTTGGGGCAGAACTATGGCTACACCTTC	CAISELGQNYGYTF
TRBV19	NA	few	TRBJ2-2	TGTGCCAGTGCGGGGGCAAACACCGGGGAGCTGTTTTTT	CASAGANTGELFF
TRBV4-1	TRBD1	once	TRBJ1-5	TGCGCCAGCAGCCGGGGGGACAGGGACAATCAGCCCCAGCATTTT	CASSRGDRDNQPQHF